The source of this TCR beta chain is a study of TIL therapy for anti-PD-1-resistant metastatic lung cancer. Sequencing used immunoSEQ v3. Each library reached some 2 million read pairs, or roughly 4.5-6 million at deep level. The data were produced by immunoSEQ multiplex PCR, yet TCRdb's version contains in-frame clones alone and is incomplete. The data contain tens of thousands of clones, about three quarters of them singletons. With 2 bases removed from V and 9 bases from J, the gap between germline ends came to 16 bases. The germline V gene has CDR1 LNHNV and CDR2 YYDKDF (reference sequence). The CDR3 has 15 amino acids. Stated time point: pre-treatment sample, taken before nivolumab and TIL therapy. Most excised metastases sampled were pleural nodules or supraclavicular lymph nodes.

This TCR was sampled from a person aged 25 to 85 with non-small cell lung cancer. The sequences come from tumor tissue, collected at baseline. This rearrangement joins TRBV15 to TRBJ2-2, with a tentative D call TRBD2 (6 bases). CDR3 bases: TGTGCCACCAGCAGAACGGGAGATTGGGTCAGGGAGCTGTTTTTT. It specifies CATSRTGDWVRELFF.